The entry below describes one T cell receptor (beta chain). Antigen: not known. Using immunoSEQ multiplex PCR, the repertoire was profiled, and TCRdb retains in-frame clones only, with some absent. The sample yields roughly 1,100,000 clones, around 76% seen once. The sample is drawn from a study of shared clonotypes between healthy human individuals. General observations from the study: Clonotype sharing levels among donors were expected to vary with sequencing depth.

The TCR originated in a man younger than 35 in good health. Sequenced: memory CD4+ T cells sorted from blood. The subset denotes: CD45RA-negative fraction.

The CDR3 protein is CATTRTDNQPQHF. The CDR3 DNA follows: TGTGCCACCACAAGGACAGACAATCAGCCCCAGCATTTT. The chain combines TRBV28 with TRBJ1-5; D is possibly TRBD1 (6 bases). Germline loops: CDR1 MDHEN, CDR2 SYDVKM. This CDR3 contains 13 residues. V dropped 10 bases and J dropped 3 bases, with 13 bases sitting between them.